This is a list of T cell receptor beta chains from one sample in a study of radiotherapy plus CTLA-4 blockade in lung cancer. Here immunoSEQ multiplex PCR was the method, and the copy in TCRdb shows in-frame clones only, minus some. The table lists some 37,000 clones, about two thirds of them singletons. Sequenced here: peripheral blood, sampled from a patient treated with radiotherapy plus ipilimumab. The receptor set was obtained from a human donor with non-small cell lung cancer who had stable disease on radiotherapy plus ipilimumab. CDR3s include the opening cysteine and the closing phenylalanine or tryptophan. A D gene is named only where the DNA matches it firmly. Where a row states a size, it is once, few, many or the class of an expanded clone; other rows omit it.

CDR3aa: CASSRLGTGKGYTF
CDR3nt: TGTGCCAGCAGCCGCCTAGGGACAGGGAAGGGCTACACCTTC
abundance: NA
v_gene: TRBV5-5
j_gene: TRBJ1-2
d_gene: TRBD1
len: 14

CDR3aa: CASSSGGAKNIQYF
CDR3nt: TGTGCCAGCAGTTCCGGAGGCGCCAAAAACATTCAGTACTTC
abundance: NA
v_gene: TRBV6-6
j_gene: TRBJ2-4
d_gene: NA
len: 14

CDR3aa: CASSRGQGGYGYTF
CDR3nt: TGTGCCAGCAGTCGGGGACAGGGAGGCTATGGCTACACCTTC
abundance: NA
v_gene: TRBV27
j_gene: TRBJ1-2
d_gene: TRBD1
len: 14

CDR3aa: CASSLDLGDEQFF
CDR3nt: TGTGCCAGCAGCTTAGATCTGGGAGATGAGCAGTTCTTC
abundance: NA
v_gene: TRBV11-3
j_gene: TRBJ2-1
d_gene: NA
len: 13

CDR3aa: CASSRDRGTYEQYF
CDR3nt: TGCGCCAGCAGCCGGGACAGGGGAACCTACGAGCAGTACTTC
abundance: NA
v_gene: TRBV4-1
j_gene: TRBJ2-7
d_gene: TRBD1
len: 14

CDR3aa: CASSLVSGTGYTGELFF
CDR3nt: TGCGCCAGCAGCTTGGTATCAGGGACAGGTTACACCGGGGAGCTGTTTTTT
abundance: NA
v_gene: TRBV5-1
j_gene: TRBJ2-2
d_gene: TRBD1
len: 17

CDR3aa: CASSSLFRDEAFF
CDR3nt: TGTGCCAGCAGCTCGCTCTTTCGGGATGAAGCTTTCTTT
abundance: NA
v_gene: TRBV21-1
j_gene: TRBJ1-1
d_gene: NA
len: 13

CDR3aa: CAWSPTRITGGTSYEQYF
CDR3nt: TGTGCCTGGAGCCCTACCCGCATAACAGGGGGCACCTCCTACGAGCAGTACTTC
abundance: few
v_gene: TRBV30
j_gene: TRBJ2-7
d_gene: TRBD1
len: 18

CDR3aa: CASSVSSGGANSYEQYF
CDR3nt: TGTGCCAGCAGTGTGTCCAGCGGGGGGGCTAACTCCTACGAGCAGTACTTC
abundance: NA
v_gene: TRBV6-1
j_gene: TRBJ2-7
d_gene: TRBD2
len: 17

CDR3aa: CASSFSPLQGEQYF
CDR3nt: TGCGCCAGCAGCTTTTCTCCCCTACAGGGCGAGCAGTACTTC
abundance: NA
v_gene: TRBV5-1
j_gene: TRBJ2-7
d_gene: NA
len: 14

CDR3aa: CASSLRPGQETQYF
CDR3nt: TGTGCCAGCAGCTTAAGGCCAGGACAAGAGACCCAGTACTTC
abundance: NA
v_gene: TRBV7-3
j_gene: TRBJ2-5
d_gene: NA
len: 14

CDR3aa: CASSPVGSSYNEQFF
CDR3nt: TGTGCCAGCAGCCCTGTCGGGAGCTCCTACAATGAGCAGTTCTTC
abundance: NA
v_gene: TRBV7-9
j_gene: TRBJ2-1
d_gene: NA
len: 15

CDR3aa: CASSVVAGANEKLFF
CDR3nt: TGTGCCAGCAGCGTAGTGGCAGGTGCTAATGAAAAACTGTTTTTT
abundance: NA
v_gene: TRBV9
j_gene: TRBJ1-4
d_gene: NA
len: 15

CDR3aa: CASSLGRATEAFF
CDR3nt: TGTGCCAGCAGCTTAGGGCGGGCTACTGAAGCTTTCTTT
abundance: NA
v_gene: TRBV7-2
j_gene: TRBJ1-1
d_gene: NA
len: 13

CDR3aa: CASSKGLASTDTQYF
CDR3nt: TGTGCCAGCAGTAAGGGACTAGCGAGCACAGATACGCAGTATTTT
abundance: NA
v_gene: TRBV6-1
j_gene: TRBJ2-3
d_gene: TRBD2
len: 15

CDR3aa: CASSVGQGVGELFF
CDR3nt: TGTGCCAGCAGCGTGGGGCAGGGCGTGGGGGAGCTGTTTTTT
abundance: NA
v_gene: TRBV9
j_gene: TRBJ2-2
d_gene: NA
len: 14

CDR3aa: CAWQTGSADTQYF
CDR3nt: TGTGCCTGGCAGACAGGGTCCGCAGATACGCAGTATTTT
abundance: NA
v_gene: TRBV30
j_gene: TRBJ2-3
d_gene: TRBD1
len: 13

CDR3aa: CASSFTSGGTTGELFF
CDR3nt: TGCGCCAGCAGCTTCACTAGCGGGGGGACCACCGGGGAGCTGTTTTTT
abundance: NA
v_gene: TRBV5-1
j_gene: TRBJ2-2
d_gene: TRBD2
len: 16

CDR3aa: CASSPPGSGANVLTF
CDR3nt: TGTGCCAGCAGCCCGCCCGGCTCTGGGGCCAACGTCCTGACTTTC
abundance: few
v_gene: TRBV7-2
j_gene: TRBJ2-6
d_gene: NA
len: 15

CDR3aa: CAITPWETGELFF
CDR3nt: TGTGCCATCACCCCCTGGGAGACCGGGGAGCTGTTTTTT
abundance: NA
v_gene: TRBV10-3
j_gene: TRBJ2-2
d_gene: NA
len: 13

CDR3aa: CASSARDSPWGEQYF
CDR3nt: TGTGCCAGCAGCGCCAGGGACAGCCCCTGGGGCGAGCAGTACTTC
abundance: NA
v_gene: TRBV5-5
j_gene: TRBJ2-7
d_gene: TRBD1
len: 15

CDR3aa: CASSRQDFSGNTIYF
CDR3nt: TGTGCCAGCAGCCGACAGGATTTCTCTGGAAACACCATATATTTT
abundance: NA
v_gene: TRBV5-6
j_gene: TRBJ1-3
d_gene: NA
len: 15

CDR3aa: CASSEGIGGGPEETQYF
CDR3nt: TGTGCCAGCAGTGAAGGGATCGGCGGGGGGCCAGAAGAGACCCAGTACTTC
abundance: NA
v_gene: TRBV6-1
j_gene: TRBJ2-5
d_gene: TRBD2
len: 17

CDR3aa: CASSLGQTLTGNTIYF
CDR3nt: TGTGCCAGCTCACTGGGACAAACCCTTACTGGAAACACCATATATTTT
abundance: NA
v_gene: TRBV18
j_gene: TRBJ1-3
d_gene: NA
len: 16

CDR3aa: CASRSTGITNTEAFF
CDR3nt: TGTGCCAGCAGATCAACAGGGATTACGAACACTGAAGCTTTCTTT
abundance: NA
v_gene: TRBV2
j_gene: TRBJ1-1
d_gene: NA
len: 15

CDR3aa: CASSLSGGNVLTF
CDR3nt: TGCGCCAGCAGCTTGTCCGGAGGCAACGTCCTGACTTTC
abundance: NA
v_gene: TRBV5-1
j_gene: TRBJ2-6
d_gene: NA
len: 13

CDR3aa: CASSVALGQDEKLFF
CDR3nt: TGTGCCAGCAGCGTAGCTCTGGGGCAGGATGAAAAACTGTTTTTT
abundance: few
v_gene: TRBV9
j_gene: TRBJ1-4
d_gene: NA
len: 15

CDR3aa: CASSLRGLVEQFF
CDR3nt: TGTGCCAGCAGCCTCAGGGGGTTGGTTGAGCAGTTCTTC
abundance: NA
v_gene: TRBV7-2
j_gene: TRBJ2-1
d_gene: TRBD1
len: 13

CDR3aa: CASRYQGEYTF
CDR3nt: TGTGCCAGCAGGTACCAGGGGGAGTACACCTTC
abundance: NA
v_gene: TRBV11-3
j_gene: TRBJ1-2
d_gene: TRBD1
len: 11

CDR3aa: CASSQKGQGVFEQYF
CDR3nt: TGTGCCAGCAGCCAGAAGGGACAGGGGGTCTTCGAGCAGTACTTC
abundance: NA
v_gene: TRBV7-9
j_gene: TRBJ2-7
d_gene: TRBD1
len: 15

CDR3aa: CASSLQGNYGYTF
CDR3nt: TGTGCCAGCAGTTTACAGGGAAACTATGGCTACACCTTC
abundance: NA
v_gene: TRBV27
j_gene: TRBJ1-2
d_gene: NA
len: 13

CDR3aa: CASSMRGAGTVAYEQYF
CDR3nt: TGTGCCAGTAGTATGAGAGGGGCCGGGACAGTAGCCTACGAGCAGTACTTC
abundance: NA
v_gene: TRBV19
j_gene: TRBJ2-7
d_gene: TRBD1
len: 17

CDR3aa: CASSLTGIHEQYF
CDR3nt: TGTGCCAGCAGCTTAACGGGGATCCACGAGCAGTACTTC
abundance: NA
v_gene: TRBV11-3
j_gene: TRBJ2-7
d_gene: NA
len: 13

CDR3aa: CASSSQVRGYTF
CDR3nt: TGTGCCAGCAGCTCGCAGGTGAGAGGCTACACCTTC
abundance: NA
v_gene: TRBV11-1
j_gene: TRBJ1-2
d_gene: NA
len: 12

CDR3aa: CAWSGKAGGKETQYF
CDR3nt: TGTGCCTGGAGTGGGAAAGCGGGGGGCAAAGAGACCCAGTACTTC
abundance: NA
v_gene: TRBV30
j_gene: TRBJ2-5
d_gene: TRBD2
len: 15

CDR3aa: CATREDPSYEQYF
CDR3nt: TGCGCCACCAGGGAGGACCCTTCCTACGAGCAGTACTTC
abundance: NA
v_gene: TRBV5-1
j_gene: TRBJ2-7
d_gene: NA
len: 13

CDR3aa: CASSQVLAGGGETQYF
CDR3nt: TGCGCCAGCAGCCAAGTACTAGCGGGGGGTGGGGAGACCCAGTACTTC
abundance: NA
v_gene: TRBV4-3
j_gene: TRBJ2-5
d_gene: TRBD2
len: 16

CDR3aa: CATSAGHSYGYTF
CDR3nt: TGTGCCACCAGTGCGGGGCATAGCTATGGCTACACCTTC
abundance: NA
v_gene: TRBV15
j_gene: TRBJ1-2
d_gene: NA
len: 13

CDR3aa: CASSDLSYAGYTF
CDR3nt: TGTGCCAGCAGTGATTTATCCTATGCGGGCTACACCTTC
abundance: few
v_gene: TRBV25-1
j_gene: TRBJ1-2
d_gene: NA
len: 13

CDR3aa: CASSYGRNQPQHF
CDR3nt: TGTGCCAGCAGTTACGGGCGCAATCAGCCCCAGCATTTT
abundance: NA
v_gene: TRBV6-5
j_gene: TRBJ1-5
d_gene: NA
len: 13

CDR3aa: CASSLLGQVYYGYTF
CDR3nt: TGCGCCAGCAGCTTGCTGGGACAGGTTTACTATGGCTACACCTTC
abundance: NA
v_gene: TRBV5-1
j_gene: TRBJ1-2
d_gene: TRBD1
len: 15

CDR3aa: CASSGGGSSYNSPLHF
CDR3nt: TGCGCCAGCAGCGGGGGGGGCAGCTCCTATAATTCACCCCTCCACTTT
abundance: few
v_gene: TRBV5-1
j_gene: TRBJ1-6
d_gene: NA
len: 16

CDR3aa: CAWSKGGTAYEQYF
CDR3nt: TGTGCCTGGAGTAAAGGTGGGACAGCCTACGAGCAGTACTTC
abundance: few
v_gene: TRBV30
j_gene: TRBJ2-7
d_gene: TRBD1
len: 14

CDR3aa: CASSFEATYWDGYTF
CDR3nt: TGTGCCAGCAGTTTTGAGGCGACCTATTGGGATGGCTACACCTTC
abundance: NA
v_gene: TRBV27
j_gene: TRBJ1-2
d_gene: NA
len: 15

CDR3aa: CASSLGQVSYEQYF
CDR3nt: TGTGCCAGCAGCTTAGGGCAAGTCTCCTACGAGCAGTACTTC
abundance: NA
v_gene: TRBV11-3
j_gene: TRBJ2-7
d_gene: NA
len: 14

CDR3aa: CASSLETGGAETQYF
CDR3nt: TGCGCCAGCAGCTTGGAAACAGGGGGCGCAGAGACCCAGTACTTC
abundance: NA
v_gene: TRBV5-1
j_gene: TRBJ2-5
d_gene: TRBD1
len: 15

CDR3aa: CASSSLALSSYEQYF
CDR3nt: TGTGCCAGCAGCTCTCTAGCGTTGAGCTCCTACGAGCAGTACTTC
abundance: NA
v_gene: TRBV7-8
j_gene: TRBJ2-7
d_gene: NA
len: 15

CDR3aa: CASSQDLGAGYTF
CDR3nt: TGTGCCAGCAGCCAAGATCTTGGGGCGGGCTACACCTTC
abundance: NA
v_gene: TRBV14
j_gene: TRBJ1-2
d_gene: NA
len: 13

CDR3aa: CATSRGGNRARINEKLFF
CDR3nt: TGTGCCACCAGCAGAGGTGGGAACAGGGCACGGATAAATGAAAAACTGTTTTTT
abundance: NA
v_gene: TRBV15
j_gene: TRBJ1-4
d_gene: NA
len: 18

CDR3aa: CASSFQGQSANEKLFF
CDR3nt: TGTGCCAGCAGCTTCCAGGGTCAGTCGGCTAATGAAAAACTGTTTTTT
abundance: NA
v_gene: TRBV7-2
j_gene: TRBJ1-4
d_gene: NA
len: 16

CDR3aa: CASSSTGFGTEAFF
CDR3nt: TGTGCCAGCAGCTCGACAGGGTTCGGCACTGAAGCTTTCTTT
abundance: few
v_gene: TRBV5-6
j_gene: TRBJ1-1
d_gene: TRBD1
len: 14

CDR3aa: CASSFDQGGLGYEQYF
CDR3nt: TGCGCCAGCAGCTTTGACCAGGGGGGTCTAGGCTACGAGCAGTACTTC
abundance: few
v_gene: TRBV5-1
j_gene: TRBJ2-7
d_gene: NA
len: 16

CDR3aa: CASSTDRYGYTF
CDR3nt: TGTGCCAGCAGTACTGACAGATATGGCTACACCTTC
abundance: NA
v_gene: TRBV6-5
j_gene: TRBJ1-2
d_gene: NA
len: 12

CDR3aa: CASSASDNEQFF
CDR3nt: TGTGCCAGCAGCGCCAGTGACAATGAGCAGTTCTTC
abundance: NA
v_gene: TRBV9
j_gene: TRBJ2-1
d_gene: NA
len: 12

CDR3aa: CASSWGDSRRSNYGYTF
CDR3nt: TGTGCCAGCAGCTGGGGGGACAGCCGCAGATCGAACTATGGCTACACCTTC
abundance: NA
v_gene: TRBV5-6
j_gene: TRBJ1-2
d_gene: TRBD1
len: 17